This T cell receptor beta chain is drawn from a study of T cell repertoires in cytomegalovirus infection. About the research overall: CMV epitopes that were recently identified and HLA-C-restricted were used alongside well-studied HLA-B-restricted ones.

Germline CDR1 and CDR2: MNHEY and SMNVEV (reference sequence). V was pared by 5 bases and J by 7 bases, with 11 bases between. The CDR3 is 12 residues long. Notes on this clonotype: Its matching antigen is unknown.

MiXCR was run by TCRdb on the reads, yielding one entry per CDR3 protein. Here the sample spans about 920,000 distinct CDR3 sequences, approximately 31% being singletons. The receptor's source is a human donor in good health (CMV status not recorded). Some clones in this sample may be carry-over from other donors' samples. The chain couples TRBV27 to TRBJ1-1, with D unresolved. Source: cultured CD8+ T cells from PBMCs, taken from culture after CMV antigen stimulation. CDR3 residues: CASSAPGDEAFF. CDR3 nucleotides: TGTGCCAGCAGTGCTCCGGGAGATGAAGCTTTCTTT.